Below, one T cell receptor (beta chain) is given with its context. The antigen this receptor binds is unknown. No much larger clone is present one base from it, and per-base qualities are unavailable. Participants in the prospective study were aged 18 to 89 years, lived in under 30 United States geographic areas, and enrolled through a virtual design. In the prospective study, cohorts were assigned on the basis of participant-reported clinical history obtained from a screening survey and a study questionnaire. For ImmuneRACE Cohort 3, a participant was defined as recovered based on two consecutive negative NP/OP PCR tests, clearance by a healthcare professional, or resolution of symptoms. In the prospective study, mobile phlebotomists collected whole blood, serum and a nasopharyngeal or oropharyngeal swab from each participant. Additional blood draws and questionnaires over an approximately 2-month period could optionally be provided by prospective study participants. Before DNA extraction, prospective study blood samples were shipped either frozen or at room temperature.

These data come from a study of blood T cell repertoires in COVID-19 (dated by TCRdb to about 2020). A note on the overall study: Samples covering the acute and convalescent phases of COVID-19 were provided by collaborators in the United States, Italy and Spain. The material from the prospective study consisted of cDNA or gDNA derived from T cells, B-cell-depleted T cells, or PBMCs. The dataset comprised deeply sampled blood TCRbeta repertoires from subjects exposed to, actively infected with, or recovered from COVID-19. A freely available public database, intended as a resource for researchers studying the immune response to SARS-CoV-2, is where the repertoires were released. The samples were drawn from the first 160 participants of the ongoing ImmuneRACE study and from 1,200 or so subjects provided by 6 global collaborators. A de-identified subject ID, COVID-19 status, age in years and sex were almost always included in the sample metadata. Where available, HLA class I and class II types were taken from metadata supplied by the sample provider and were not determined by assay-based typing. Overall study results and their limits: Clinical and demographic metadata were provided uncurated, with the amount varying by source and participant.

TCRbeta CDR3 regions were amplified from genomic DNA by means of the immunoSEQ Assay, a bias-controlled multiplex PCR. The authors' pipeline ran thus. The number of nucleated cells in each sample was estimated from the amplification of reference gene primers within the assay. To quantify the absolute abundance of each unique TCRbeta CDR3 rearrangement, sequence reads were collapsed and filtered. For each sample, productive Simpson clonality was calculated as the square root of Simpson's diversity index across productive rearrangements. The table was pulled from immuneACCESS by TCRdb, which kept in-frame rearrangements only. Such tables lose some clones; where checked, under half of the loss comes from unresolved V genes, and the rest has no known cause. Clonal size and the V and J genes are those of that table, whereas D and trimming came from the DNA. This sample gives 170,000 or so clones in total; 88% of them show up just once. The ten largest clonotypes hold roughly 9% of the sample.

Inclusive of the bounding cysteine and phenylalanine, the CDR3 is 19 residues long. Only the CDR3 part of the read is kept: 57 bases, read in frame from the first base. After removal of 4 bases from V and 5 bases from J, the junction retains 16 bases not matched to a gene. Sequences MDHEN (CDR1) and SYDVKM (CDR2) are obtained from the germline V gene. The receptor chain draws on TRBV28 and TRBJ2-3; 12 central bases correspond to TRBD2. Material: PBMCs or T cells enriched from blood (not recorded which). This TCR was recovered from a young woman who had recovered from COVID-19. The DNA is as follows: TGTGCCAGCAGTTCGCTCCCGCGCCCTAGCGGGAGGGCCGGAGATACGCAGTATTTT. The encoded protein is CASSSLPRPSGRAGDTQYF.